The rows below give T cell receptor beta chains drawn from one sample of a study of shared T cell receptors in the human thymus. Only in-frame clones appear in the TCRdb table, and some are missing; sequencing was by immunoSEQ multiplex PCR. The sample holds 650,000 to 950,000 clones, roughly 88% seen once. These data were also reused for a study on human thymus T cells.

The sequenced sample was thymocytes. These receptors originate from a girl under three years old with a congenital heart defect. CDR3s include the opening cysteine and the closing phenylalanine or tryptophan. Fields, in order: V gene, D gene, CDR3 length, clone size, J gene, CDR3 DNA, CDR3 protein. The D gene is left open where the match is weak. Size values are once, few and many counts, or a class for expanded clones, and some rows have none.

V: TRBV7-7; D: NA; length: 15; size: NA; J: TRBJ2-7; DNA: TGTGCTAGCAGCTTAGGTCCAGGGGCTCTCGACGAGCAGTACTTC; CDR3: CASSLGPGALDEQYF
V: TRBV28; D: NA; length: 12; size: NA; J: TRBJ2-7; DNA: TGTGCCAGCACTGTCAGCTCCTACGAGCAGTACTTC; CDR3: CASTVSSYEQYF
V: TRBV28; D: NA; length: 19; size: NA; J: TRBJ1-5; DNA: TGTGCCAGCAGTTTAATCTTGGGGAGGGGGGTTCTACGCAATCAGCCCCAGCATTTT; CDR3: CASSLILGRGVLRNQPQHF
V: TRBV5-6; D: NA; length: 16; size: once; J: TRBJ1-1; DNA: TGTGCCAGCAGACGCCACAGTCTTTCTTCAAGCACTGAAGCTTTCTTT; CDR3: CASRRHSLSSSTEAFF
V: TRBV6-6; D: TRBD2; length: 12; size: NA; J: TRBJ2-7; DNA: TGTGCCAGCAGTACGACGGGGGGCGAGCAGTACTTC; CDR3: CASSTTGGEQYF
V: TRBV28; D: NA; length: 13; size: NA; J: TRBJ2-7; DNA: TGTGCCAGCAGCCCAGGGCCTTCTTACGAGCAGTACTTC; CDR3: CASSPGPSYEQYF
V: TRBV7-9; D: TRBD1; length: 18; size: few; J: TRBJ1-3; DNA: TGTGCCAGCAGCCCCCGGGACAGGGTATCCATCTCTGGAAACACCATATATTTT; CDR3: CASSPRDRVSISGNTIYF
V: TRBV15; D: TRBD1; length: 15; size: NA; J: TRBJ1-5; DNA: TGTGCCACCAGCGGGAGACAGGGGGGCAATCAGCCCCAGCATTTT; CDR3: CATSGRQGGNQPQHF
V: TRBV5-1; D: TRBD1; length: 14; size: few; J: TRBJ2-3; DNA: TGCGCCAGCAGCGTAGGACAGGGCGCAGATACGCAGTATTTT; CDR3: CASSVGQGADTQYF
V: TRBV6-1; D: TRBD2; length: 17; size: NA; J: TRBJ2-3; DNA: TGTGCCAGCAGTGAAGGTCGGCTAGCGGGGATCACAGATACGCAGTATTTT; CDR3: CASSEGRLAGITDTQYF
V: TRBV7-8; D: TRBD1; length: 16; size: NA; J: TRBJ1-2; DNA: TGTGCCAGCAGCTCACAAGAACACAGGGGAAGCGGCGGCTACACCTTC; CDR3: CASSSQEHRGSGGYTF
V: TRBV6-1; D: NA; length: 15; size: NA; J: TRBJ1-5; DNA: TGTGCCAGCAGTGAAGCTCTGCGTGTCAATCAGCCCCAGCATTTT; CDR3: CASSEALRVNQPQHF
V: TRBV10-3; D: TRBD1; length: 14; size: NA; J: TRBJ2-4; DNA: TGTGCCATCAGTGGGGGACAGGGGAAAAACATTCAGTACTTC; CDR3: CAISGGQGKNIQYF
V: TRBV5-1; D: TRBD1; length: 18; size: few; J: TRBJ1-2; DNA: TGCGCCAGCAGCGGGGGACAGGGAAGTTCATGGATAAACTATGGCTACACCTTC; CDR3: CASSGGQGSSWINYGYTF
V: TRBV5-1; D: TRBD1; length: 21; size: NA; J: TRBJ1-2; DNA: TGCGCCAGCAGCTACATAAACCCCGGGACAGGGGGCCTCCTCTTAAACTATGGCTACACCTTC; CDR3: CASSYINPGTGGLLLNYGYTF
V: TRBV5-1; D: NA; length: 17; size: NA; J: TRBJ2-2; DNA: TGCGCCAGCAGCTTGGAACGGAGGAATCCGAACACCGGGGAGCTGTTTTTT; CDR3: CASSLERRNPNTGELFF
V: TRBV7-6; D: NA; length: 13; size: few; J: TRBJ2-2; DNA: TGTGCCAGCAGCGTACACACGGGCGGGGAGCTGTTTTTT; CDR3: CASSVHTGGELFF
V: TRBV5-6; D: TRBD1; length: 17; size: NA; J: TRBJ1-1; DNA: TGTGCCAGCAGCTTGACAGGGGAGAGAGGGGAAAGCACTGAAGCTTTCTTT; CDR3: CASSLTGERGESTEAFF
V: TRBV25-1; D: NA; length: 18; size: NA; J: TRBJ2-1; DNA: TGTGCCAGCAGTGAATCGGTGGAACAGCGGATAGCTGGCAATGAGCAGTTCTTC; CDR3: CASSESVEQRIAGNEQFF
V: TRBV6-1; D: NA; length: 15; size: NA; J: TRBJ1-6; DNA: TGTGCCAGCAGGGACATATCTAGTCCGAATTCACCCCTCCACTTT; CDR3: CASRDISSPNSPLHF
V: TRBV7-3; D: TRBD2; length: 15; size: NA; J: TRBJ2-1; DNA: TGTGCCAGCAGCTTCGGACTAGCGGGGGGCTATGAGCAGTTCTTC; CDR3: CASSFGLAGGYEQFF
V: TRBV5-1; D: TRBD1; length: 14; size: NA; J: TRBJ2-7; DNA: TGCGCCAGCAGCTTAAACAGGGGCCCCTGGGAGCAGTACTTC; CDR3: CASSLNRGPWEQYF
V: TRBV4-1; D: NA; length: 19; size: few; J: TRBJ1-1; DNA: TGCGCCAGCAGCCAAGAAAATTACAGGGAGGGGGAGGTAGGAACTGAAGCTTTCTTT; CDR3: CASSQENYREGEVGTEAFF
V: TRBV7-2; D: NA; length: 15; size: NA; J: TRBJ2-1; DNA: TGTGCCAGCAGCTTGTCTGGGGGCACGGTCAATGAGCAGTTCTTC; CDR3: CASSLSGGTVNEQFF
V: TRBV6-1; D: NA; length: 16; size: NA; J: TRBJ1-5; DNA: TGTGCCAGCAGTGAACGAACACGGGTTGGCAATCAGCCCCAGCATTTT; CDR3: CASSERTRVGNQPQHF
V: TRBV11-2; D: TRBD2; length: 13; size: NA; J: TRBJ2-7; DNA: TGTGCCAGCAGCAAGATCCCGGACAGCGGGGGGTACTTC; CDR3: CASSKIPDSGGYF
V: TRBV11-3; D: NA; length: 14; size: NA; J: TRBJ2-7; DNA: TGTGCCAGCAGGCAAAACAGGGACCCTTTCGAGCAGTACTTC; CDR3: CASRQNRDPFEQYF
V: TRBV4-1; D: TRBD1; length: 15; size: NA; J: TRBJ2-2; DNA: TGCGCCAGCAGCCCGGACAGGGTAAAAGCCGGGGAGCTGTTTTTT; CDR3: CASSPDRVKAGELFF
V: TRBV27; D: NA; length: 18; size: NA; J: TRBJ1-1; DNA: TGTGCCAGCAGTTTCCACACCTATAATTTACGGAGGGGTACTGAAGCTTTCTTT; CDR3: CASSFHTYNLRRGTEAFF
V: TRBV5-5; D: TRBD1; length: 17; size: NA; J: TRBJ2-7; DNA: TGTGCCAGCAGCTCCAGCGAAGACTGGGACAGGGCCTACGAGCAGTACTTC; CDR3: CASSSSEDWDRAYEQYF
V: TRBV4-1; D: TRBD2; length: 13; size: once; J: TRBJ2-5; DNA: TGCGCCAGCAGCCAAGTAGCGGGCGAGACCCAGTACTTC; CDR3: CASSQVAGETQYF
V: TRBV2; D: NA; length: 18; size: NA; J: TRBJ1-2; DNA: TGTGCCAGCAGACTACGGACCCCGCGGGGGTTGATGAACTATGGCTACACCTTC; CDR3: CASRLRTPRGLMNYGYTF
V: TRBV4-1; D: NA; length: 16; size: NA; J: TRBJ2-3; DNA: TGCGCCAGCAGCCAAGATTGGTGCCTAGAAACGAATACGCAGTATTTT; CDR3: CASSQDWCLETNTQYF
V: TRBV7-6; D: TRBD1; length: 16; size: NA; J: TRBJ1-6; DNA: TGTGCCAGCAGCCCACAGACAGGGGTCGGCAATTCACCCCTCCACTTT; CDR3: CASSPQTGVGNSPLHF
V: TRBV4-3; D: TRBD1; length: 16; size: few; J: TRBJ1-1; DNA: TGCGCCAGCAGCCAAGTCGCGAGAACAGGGGACACTGAAGCTTTCTTT; CDR3: CASSQVARTGDTEAFF
V: TRBV2; D: NA; length: 15; size: NA; J: TRBJ1-1; DNA: TGTGCCAGCAGCACCGACGGGGTACCGAACACTGAAGCTTTCTTT; CDR3: CASSTDGVPNTEAFF
V: TRBV4-3; D: NA; length: 19; size: once; J: TRBJ1-1; DNA: TGCGCCAGCAGCCCCTCAAGCCCAACACAGGTTAGCCCAGAGACTGAAGCTTTCTTT; CDR3: CASSPSSPTQVSPETEAFF
V: TRBV11-2; D: NA; length: 13; size: NA; J: TRBJ1-2; DNA: TGTGCCAGCAGCTTAGCCCATAACTATGGCTACACCTTC; CDR3: CASSLAHNYGYTF
V: TRBV2; D: NA; length: 16; size: NA; J: TRBJ1-4; DNA: TGTGCCAGCAGTGAAGCCAGGGCCCGTACTAATGAAAAACTGTTTTTT; CDR3: CASSEARARTNEKLFF
V: TRBV6-5; D: NA; length: 15; size: NA; J: TRBJ2-2; DNA: TGTGCCACCTTGGGTGGGGGCATTAGCACCGGGGAGCTGTTTTTT; CDR3: CATLGGGISTGELFF
V: TRBV5-1; D: NA; length: 18; size: NA; J: TRBJ1-1; DNA: TGCGCCAGCAGCACTCGCCTCCAGACAGCCAACGGGTACACTGAAGCTTTCTTT; CDR3: CASSTRLQTANGYTEAFF
V: TRBV7-8; D: TRBD1; length: 16; size: NA; J: TRBJ1-1; DNA: TGTGCCAGCAGCTTAATCTTTGACAGGGTGAACACTGAAGCTTTCTTT; CDR3: CASSLIFDRVNTEAFF